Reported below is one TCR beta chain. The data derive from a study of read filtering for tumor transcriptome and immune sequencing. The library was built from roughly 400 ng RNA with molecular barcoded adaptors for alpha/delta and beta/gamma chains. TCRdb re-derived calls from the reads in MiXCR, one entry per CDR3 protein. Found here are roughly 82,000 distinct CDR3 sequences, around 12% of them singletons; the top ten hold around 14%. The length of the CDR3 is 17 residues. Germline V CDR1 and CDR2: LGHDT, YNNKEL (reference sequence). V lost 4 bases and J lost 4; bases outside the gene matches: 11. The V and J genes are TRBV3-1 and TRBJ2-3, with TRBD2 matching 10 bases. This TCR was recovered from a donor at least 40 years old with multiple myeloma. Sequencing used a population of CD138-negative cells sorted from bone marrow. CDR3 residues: CASSPDPGLAISDTQYF. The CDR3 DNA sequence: TGTGCCAGCAGCCCTGATCCGGGACTAGCGATATCAGATACGCAGTATTTT.